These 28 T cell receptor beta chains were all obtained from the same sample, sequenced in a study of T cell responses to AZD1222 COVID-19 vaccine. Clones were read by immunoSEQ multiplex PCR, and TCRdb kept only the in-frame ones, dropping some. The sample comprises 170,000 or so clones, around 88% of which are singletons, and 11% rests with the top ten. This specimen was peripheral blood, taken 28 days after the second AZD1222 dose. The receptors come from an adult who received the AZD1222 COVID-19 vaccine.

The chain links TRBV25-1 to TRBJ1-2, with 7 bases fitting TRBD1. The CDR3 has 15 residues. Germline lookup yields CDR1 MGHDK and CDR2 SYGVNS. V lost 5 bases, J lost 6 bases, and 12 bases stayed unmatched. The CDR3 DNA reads TGTGCCAGCAGTAACACAGGGGTTGGATGGGATGGCTACACCTTC. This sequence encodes CASSNTGVGWDGYTF.

CDR3: CASRLGTGVSYNSPLHF. The CDR3, as DNA: TGTGCAAGTCGCTTAGGGACAGGGGTTTCCTATAATTCACCCCTCCACTTT. V usage is TRBV12-2 and J usage is TRBJ1-6; TRBD1, the table's D call, lacks a check against the DNA. TRBV12-2 counts as a pseudogene. The CDR3 is 17 residues long.

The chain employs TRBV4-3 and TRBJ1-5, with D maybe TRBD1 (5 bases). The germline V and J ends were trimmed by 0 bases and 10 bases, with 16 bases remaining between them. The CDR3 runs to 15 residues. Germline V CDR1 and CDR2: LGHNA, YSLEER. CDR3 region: CASSQDWDPSEPQHF. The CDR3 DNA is TGCGCCAGCAGCCAAGACTGGGACCCCTCCGAACCCCAGCATTTT.

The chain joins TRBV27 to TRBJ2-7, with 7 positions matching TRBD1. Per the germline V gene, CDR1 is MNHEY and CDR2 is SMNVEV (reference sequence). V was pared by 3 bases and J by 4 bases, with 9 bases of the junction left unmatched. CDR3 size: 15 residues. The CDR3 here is CASSFLATGSYEQYF. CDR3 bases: TGTGCCAGCAGTTTCCTCGCGACAGGGTCGTACGAGCAGTACTTC.

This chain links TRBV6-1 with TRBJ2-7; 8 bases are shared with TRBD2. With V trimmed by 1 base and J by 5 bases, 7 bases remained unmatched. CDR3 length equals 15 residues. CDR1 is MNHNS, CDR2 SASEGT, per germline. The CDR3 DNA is TGTGCCAGCAGTGAAGAGGCGGGGGGATCCGACGAGCAGTACTTC. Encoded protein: CASSEEAGGSDEQYF.

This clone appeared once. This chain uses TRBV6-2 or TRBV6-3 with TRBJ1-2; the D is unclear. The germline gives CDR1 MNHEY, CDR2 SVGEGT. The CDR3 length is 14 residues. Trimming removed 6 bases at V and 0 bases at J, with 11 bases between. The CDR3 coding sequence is TGTGCCAGCAGCGTAACACCTTCTAACTATGGCTACACCTTC. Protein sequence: CASSVTPSNYGYTF.

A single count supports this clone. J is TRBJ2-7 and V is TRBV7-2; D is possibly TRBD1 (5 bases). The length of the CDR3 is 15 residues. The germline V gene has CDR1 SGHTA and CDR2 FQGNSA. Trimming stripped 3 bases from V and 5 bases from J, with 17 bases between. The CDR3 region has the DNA TGTGCCAGCAGCTTCAGGCCCCAGGGTACGAACGAGCAGTACTTC. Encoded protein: CASSFRPQGTNEQYF.

The CDR3 protein is CASSIGGRTYEQYF. CDR3 nucleotide sequence: TGTGCCAGTAGTATAGGGGGGCGGACCTACGAGCAGTACTTC. The J gene is TRBJ2-7, the V gene TRBV19; D might be TRBD1 (6 bases). Trimming took 1 base from V and 2 from J, leaving 9 bases between them. The germline V gene encodes CDR1 LNHDA and CDR2 SQIVND (reference sequence). This CDR3 comprises 14 residues.

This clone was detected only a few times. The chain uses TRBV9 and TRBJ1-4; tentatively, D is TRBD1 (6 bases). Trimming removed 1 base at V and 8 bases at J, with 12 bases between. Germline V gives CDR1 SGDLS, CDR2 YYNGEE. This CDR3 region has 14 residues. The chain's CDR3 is CASSVQGREEKLFF. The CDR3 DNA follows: TGTGCCAGCAGCGTACAGGGGCGGGAAGAAAAACTGTTTTTT.

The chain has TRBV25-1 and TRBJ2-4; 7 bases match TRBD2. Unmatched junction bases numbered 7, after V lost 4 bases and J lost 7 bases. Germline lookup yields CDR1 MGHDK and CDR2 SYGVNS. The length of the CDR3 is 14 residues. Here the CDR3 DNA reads TGTGCCAGCAGTGTGGGGGGGTCGGGGAACATTCAGTACTTC. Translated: CASSVGGSGNIQYF.

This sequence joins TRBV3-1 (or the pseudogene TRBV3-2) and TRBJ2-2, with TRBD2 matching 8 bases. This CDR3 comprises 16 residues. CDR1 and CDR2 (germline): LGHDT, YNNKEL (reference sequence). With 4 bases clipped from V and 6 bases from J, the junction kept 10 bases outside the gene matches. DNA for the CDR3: TGTGCCAGCAGCCTCCGTTCGGGGGGGGCCCCCGGGGAGCTGTTTTTT. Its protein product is CASSLRSGGAPGELFF.

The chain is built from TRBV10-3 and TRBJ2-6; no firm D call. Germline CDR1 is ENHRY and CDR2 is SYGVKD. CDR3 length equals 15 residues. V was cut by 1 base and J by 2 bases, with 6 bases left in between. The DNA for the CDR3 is TGTGCCATCAGTGAGTGGGGAACTGGGGCCAACGTCCTGACTTTC. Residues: CAISEWGTGANVLTF.

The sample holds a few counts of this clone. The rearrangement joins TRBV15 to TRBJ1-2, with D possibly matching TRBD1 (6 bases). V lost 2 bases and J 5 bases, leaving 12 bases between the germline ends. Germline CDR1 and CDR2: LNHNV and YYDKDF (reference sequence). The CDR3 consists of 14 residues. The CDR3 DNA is TGTGCCACCAGCAGACATGGACAGCTTTATGGCTACACCTTC. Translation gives CATSRHGQLYGYTF.

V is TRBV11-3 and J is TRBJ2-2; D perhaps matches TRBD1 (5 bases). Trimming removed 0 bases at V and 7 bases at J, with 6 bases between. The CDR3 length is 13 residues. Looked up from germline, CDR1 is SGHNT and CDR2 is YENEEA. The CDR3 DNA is TGTGCCAGCAGCTTAGAAGGGGTCGGGGAGCTGTTTTTT. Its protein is CASSLEGVGELFF.

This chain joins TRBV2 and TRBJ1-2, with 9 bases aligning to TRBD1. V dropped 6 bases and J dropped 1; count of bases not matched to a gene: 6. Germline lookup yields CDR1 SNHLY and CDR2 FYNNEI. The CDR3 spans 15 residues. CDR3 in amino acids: CASRDRGHLNYGYTF. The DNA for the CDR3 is TGTGCCAGCAGGGACAGGGGCCACCTTAACTATGGCTACACCTTC. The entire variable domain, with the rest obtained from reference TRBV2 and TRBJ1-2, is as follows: EPEVTQTPSHQVTQMGQEVILRCVPISNHLYFYWYRQILGQKVEFLVSFYNNEISEKSEIFDDQFSVERPDGSNFTLKIRSTKLEDSAMYFCASRDRGHLNYGYTFGSGTRLTVV.

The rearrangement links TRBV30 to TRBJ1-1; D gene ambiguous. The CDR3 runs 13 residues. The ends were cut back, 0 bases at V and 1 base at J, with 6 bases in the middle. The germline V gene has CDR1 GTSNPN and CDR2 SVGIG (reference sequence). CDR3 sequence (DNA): TGTGCCTGGAGTGTCGCTGGGAACACTGAAGCTTTCTTT. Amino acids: CAWSVAGNTEAFF.

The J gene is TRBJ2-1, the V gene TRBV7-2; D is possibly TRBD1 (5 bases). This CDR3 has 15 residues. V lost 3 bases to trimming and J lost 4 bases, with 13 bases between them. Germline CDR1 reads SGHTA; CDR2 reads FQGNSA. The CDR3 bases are TGTGCCAGCAGCTTCGACAGCTTGGCTTACAATGAGCAGTTCTTC. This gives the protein CASSFDSLAYNEQFF.

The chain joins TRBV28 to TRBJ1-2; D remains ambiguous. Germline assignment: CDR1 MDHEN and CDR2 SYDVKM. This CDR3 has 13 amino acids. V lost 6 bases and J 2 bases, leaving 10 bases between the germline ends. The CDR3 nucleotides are TGTGCCAGCAGAGTCGGGTTAAACTATGGCTACACCTTC. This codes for CASRVGLNYGYTF.

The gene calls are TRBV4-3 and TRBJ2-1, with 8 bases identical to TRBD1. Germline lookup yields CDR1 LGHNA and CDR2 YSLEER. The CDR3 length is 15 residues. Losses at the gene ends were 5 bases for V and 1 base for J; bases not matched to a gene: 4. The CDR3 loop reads CASSLDRVSYNEQFF. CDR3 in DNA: TGCGCCAGCAGCTTGGACAGGGTGTCCTACAATGAGCAGTTCTTC.

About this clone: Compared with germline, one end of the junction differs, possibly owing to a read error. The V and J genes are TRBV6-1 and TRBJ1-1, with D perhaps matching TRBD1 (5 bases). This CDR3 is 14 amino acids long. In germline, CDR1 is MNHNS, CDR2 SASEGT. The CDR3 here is CASGDRNQNTEAFF. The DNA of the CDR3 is TGTGCCAGCGGTGACAGAAACCAGAACACTGAAGCTTTCTTT.

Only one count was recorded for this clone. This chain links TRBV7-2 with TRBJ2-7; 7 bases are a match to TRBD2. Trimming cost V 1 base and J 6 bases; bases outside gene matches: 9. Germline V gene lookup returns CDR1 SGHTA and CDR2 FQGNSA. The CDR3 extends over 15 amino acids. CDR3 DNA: TGTGCCAGCAGCTTAGTCGTGGCGGGGGTCGGCGAGCAGTACTTC. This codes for CASSLVVAGVGEQYF. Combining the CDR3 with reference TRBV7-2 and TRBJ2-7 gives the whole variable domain GAGVSQSPSNKVTEKGKDVELRCDPISGHTALYWYRQSLGQGLEFLIYFQGNSAPDKSGLPSDRFSAERTGGSVSTLTIQRTQQEDSAVYLCASSLVVAGVGEQYFGPGTRLTVT.

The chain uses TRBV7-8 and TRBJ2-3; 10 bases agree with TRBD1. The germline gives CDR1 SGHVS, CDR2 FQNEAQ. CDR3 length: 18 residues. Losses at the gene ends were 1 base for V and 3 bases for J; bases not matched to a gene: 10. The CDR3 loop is CASSLVFFGTGATDTQYF. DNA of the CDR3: TGTGCCAGCAGCTTAGTGTTCTTCGGGACAGGGGCGACAGATACGCAGTATTTT. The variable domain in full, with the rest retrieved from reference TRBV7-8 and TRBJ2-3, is GAGVSQSPRYKVAKRGQDVALRCDPISGHVSLFWYQQALGQGPEFLTYFQNEAQLDKSGLPSDRFFAERPEGSVSTLKIQRTQQEDSAVYLCASSLVFFGTGATDTQYFGPGTRLTVL.

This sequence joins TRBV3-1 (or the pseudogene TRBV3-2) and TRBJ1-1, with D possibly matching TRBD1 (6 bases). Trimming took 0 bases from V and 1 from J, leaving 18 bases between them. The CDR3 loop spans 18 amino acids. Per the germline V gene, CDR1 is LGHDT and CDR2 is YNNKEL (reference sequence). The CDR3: CASSQEGRGPLGNTEAFF. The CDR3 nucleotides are TGTGCCAGCAGCCAAGAAGGCAGGGGCCCCCTGGGGAACACTGAAGCTTTCTTT.

The CDR3 DNA is TGTGCCAGTAAATGGGGCGGGGAAAAACTGTTTTTT. It yields the protein CASKWGGEKLFF. The chain recombines TRBV28 with TRBJ1-4; D might be TRBD1 (5 bases). CDR3 size: 12 residues. The V end lost 9 bases, the J end lost 8 bases, and 13 bases lay between the germline ends. CDR1 and CDR2 from the germline V gene are MDHEN and SYDVKM. Complete variable domain (other parts from reference TRBV28 and TRBJ1-4): DVKVTQSSRYLVKRTGEKVFLECVQDMDHENMFWYRQDPGLGLRLIYFSYDVKMKEKGDIPEGYSVSREKKERFSLILESASTNQTSMYLCASKWGGEKLFFGSGTQLSVL.

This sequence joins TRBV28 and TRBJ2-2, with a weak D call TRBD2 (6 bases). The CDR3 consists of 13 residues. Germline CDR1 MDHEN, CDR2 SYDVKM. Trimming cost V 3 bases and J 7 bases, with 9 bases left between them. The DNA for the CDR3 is TGTGCCAGCAGTTTTCCGGGGGTCGGGGAGCTGTTTTTT. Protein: CASSFPGVGELFF.

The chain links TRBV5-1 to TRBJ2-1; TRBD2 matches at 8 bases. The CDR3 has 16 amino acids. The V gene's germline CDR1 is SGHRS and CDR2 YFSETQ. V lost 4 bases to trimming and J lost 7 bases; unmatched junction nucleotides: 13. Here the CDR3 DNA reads TGCGCCAGCAGCGCATCAAGCGGGGGCAACCTTAATGAGCAGTTCTTC. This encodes CASSASSGGNLNEQFF.

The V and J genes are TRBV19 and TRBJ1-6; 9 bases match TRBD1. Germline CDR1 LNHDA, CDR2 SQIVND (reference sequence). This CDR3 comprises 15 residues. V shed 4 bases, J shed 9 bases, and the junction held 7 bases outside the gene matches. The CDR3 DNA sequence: TGTGCCAGTAGTACCACCCGGGACAGGGTTTCACCCCTCCACTTT. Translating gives CASSTTRDRVSPLHF.

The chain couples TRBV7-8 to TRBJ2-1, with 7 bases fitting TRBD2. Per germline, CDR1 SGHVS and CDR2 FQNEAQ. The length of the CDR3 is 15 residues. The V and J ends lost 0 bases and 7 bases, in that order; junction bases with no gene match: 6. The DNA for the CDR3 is TGTGCCAGCAGCTTAGCGGGAGGGGTGGGGAATGAGCAGTTCTTC. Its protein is CASSLAGGVGNEQFF.